Presented here are 9 T cell receptor beta chains from one specimen sequenced in a study of blood T cell repertoires in COVID-19. Assay: immunoSEQ multiplex PCR; the TCRdb copy retains only in-frame clones and omits some. The table records 130,000 to 150,000 clones, roughly 84% of them present only once. Material: PBMCs or T cells enriched from blood (not recorded which). These receptors all stem from a woman aged 50 to 60 who had been exposed to COVID-19.

The V gene is TRBV18, the J gene TRBJ1-2; D might be TRBD1 (6 bases). This CDR3 spans 17 amino acids. In germline, CDR1 is KGHSH, CDR2 LQKENI. The V end lost 2 bases, the J end lost 0 bases, and 16 bases lay between the germline ends. CDR3 amino acids: CASSPSTGSEANYGYTF. The CDR3 nucleotides read TGTGCCAGCTCACCAAGCACAGGGTCTGAAGCTAACTATGGCTACACCTTC.

The chain combines TRBV5-4 with TRBJ2-7; the D gene is possibly TRBD2 (6 bases). Trimming cost V 5 bases and J 6 bases, with 18 bases left between them. Germline V lookup: CDR1 SGHNT, CDR2 YYREEE (reference sequence). CDR3 length: 14 amino acids. The CDR3 nucleotides read TGTGCCAGCAGGTTAACGGGGGATTCCCCCGAGCAGTACTTC. It yields the protein CASRLTGDSPEQYF. Filled out from reference TRBV5-4 and TRBJ2-7, the complete variable domain reads ETGVTQSPTHLIKTRGQQVTLRCSSQSGHNTVSWYQQALGQGPQFIFQYYREEENGRGNFPPRFSGLQFPNYSSELNVNALELDDSALYLCASRLTGDSPEQYFGPGTRLTVT.

The chain carries TRBV11-2 and TRBJ2-7; 10 nucleotides match TRBD2. V shed 3 bases and J 7 bases; nucleotides not matched to a gene: 6. Germline lookup yields CDR1 SGHAT and CDR2 FQNNGV. The length of the CDR3 is 14 residues. CDR3 region: CASSFLAGAGEQYF. CDR3 sequence (DNA): TGTGCCAGCAGCTTCCTAGCGGGGGCTGGGGAGCAGTACTTC.

The gene calls are TRBV5-1 and TRBJ2-1; 7 positions match TRBD1. In germline, CDR1 is SGHRS, CDR2 YFSETQ. This CDR3 contains 13 residues. V gave up 7 bases and J gave up 10 bases; unmatched junction bases: 11. The CDR3 coding sequence is TGCGCCAGCGTCTTTGACAGGGATGACGAGCAGTTCTTC. Its protein is CASVFDRDDEQFF.

This clone was counted ten times or more. The J gene is TRBJ2-3, the V gene TRBV4-3; no definite D call. The CDR3 length is 13 residues. Germline V gene sequence: CDR1 LGHNA, CDR2 YSLEER. Trimming took off 1 base at V and 2 bases at J, with 4 bases between the two ends. CDR3 sequence: CASSQVLTDTQYF. CDR3 sequence (DNA): TGCGCCAGCAGCCAAGTCCTCACAGATACGCAGTATTTT.

V and J are TRBV20-1 and TRBJ1-5; no firm D call. This CDR3 has 12 residues. Germline V CDR1 and CDR2: DFQATT, SNEGSKA (reference sequence). V was pared by 3 bases and J by 6 bases, with 9 bases between. CDR3 nucleotides: TGCAGTGCTAGTGACGGGGTTCAGCCCCAGCATTTT. Translated, it gives CSASDGVQPQHF.

The genes are TRBV5-1 and TRBJ2-5; 9 nucleotides match TRBD2. V was clipped by 4 bases and J by 0 bases; unmatched bases: 4. Germline assignment: CDR1 SGHRS and CDR2 YFSETQ. The CDR3 is 15 residues long. The CDR3 sequence: CASSPSGANQETQYF. CDR3 coding DNA: TGCGCCAGCAGCCCTAGCGGGGCAAACCAAGAGACCCAGTACTTC.

The chain uses TRBV2 and TRBJ1-4; no firm D call. The CDR3 is 13 amino acids. V was pared by 5 bases and J by 2 bases, with 6 bases between. Germline V CDR1 and CDR2: SNHLY, FYNNEI. The CDR3 loop is CASSPLTNEKLFF. CDR3 DNA sequence: TGTGCCAGCAGTCCTCTCACTAATGAAAAACTGTTTTTT.

The V and J genes are TRBV5-4 and TRBJ1-1, with 7 bases aligning to TRBD1. After removal of 6 bases from V and 2 bases from J, the junction contained 4 bases not matched to a gene. Germline CDR1 SGHNT, CDR2 YYREEE (reference sequence). The CDR3 length is 13 residues. In nucleotides, the CDR3 is TGTGCCAGCAAAGGGGGCGAAAACACTGAAGCTTTCTTT. Translation: CASKGGENTEAFF.